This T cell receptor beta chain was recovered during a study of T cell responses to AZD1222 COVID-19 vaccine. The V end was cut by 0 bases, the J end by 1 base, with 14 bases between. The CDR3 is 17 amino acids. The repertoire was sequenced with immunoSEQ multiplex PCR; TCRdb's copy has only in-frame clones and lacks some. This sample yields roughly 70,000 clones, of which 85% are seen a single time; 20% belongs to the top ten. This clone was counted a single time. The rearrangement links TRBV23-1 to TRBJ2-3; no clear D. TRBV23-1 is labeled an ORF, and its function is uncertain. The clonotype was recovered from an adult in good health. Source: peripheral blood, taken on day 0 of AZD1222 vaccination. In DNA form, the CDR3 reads TGCGCCAGCAGTCAATCACTTGTGTGGGAATGCACAGATACGCAGTATTTT. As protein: CASSQSLVWECTDTQYF.